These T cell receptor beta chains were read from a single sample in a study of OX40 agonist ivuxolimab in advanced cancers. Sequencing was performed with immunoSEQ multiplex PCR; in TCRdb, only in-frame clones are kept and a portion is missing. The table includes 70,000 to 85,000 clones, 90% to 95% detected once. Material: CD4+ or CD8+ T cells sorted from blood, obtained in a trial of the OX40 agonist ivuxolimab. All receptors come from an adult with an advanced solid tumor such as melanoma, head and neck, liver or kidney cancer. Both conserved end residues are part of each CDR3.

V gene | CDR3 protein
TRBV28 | CASRYDRITGELFF
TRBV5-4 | CASSSAGGTDTQYF
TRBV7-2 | CASSLSGVMNTEAFF
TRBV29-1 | CSVTRGQETQYF
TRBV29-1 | CSVVGRSGETQYF
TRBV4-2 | CASSQDSGTDTQYF
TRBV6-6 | CASSYSGTGELFF
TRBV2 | CASSEQGINTEAFF
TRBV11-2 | CASSLGQNEQFF
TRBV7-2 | CASSPGRQGGDTQYF
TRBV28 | CATDGIVGGNQPQHF
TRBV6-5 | CASSYGGQPYGYTF
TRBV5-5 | CASSTPTRSYEQYF
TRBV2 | CASTPQGERDEQFF
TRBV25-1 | CASSEPGQGLTEAFF
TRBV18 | CASSPPKALAKNIQYF
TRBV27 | CASSTRGGEYQPQHF
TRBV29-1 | CSVETARFEQYF
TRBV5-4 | CASSLPGFTGNTIYF
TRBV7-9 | CASSPGTAAESPLHF
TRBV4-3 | CASSQDRLTGELFF
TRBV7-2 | CASSPHTGTGGNNEQFF
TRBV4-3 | CASSQSGEQFF
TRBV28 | CASSPGNRYEQYF
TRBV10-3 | CAISESNEQYF
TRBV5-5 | CASSLAPTDRGTYNSPLHF
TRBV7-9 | CASSLQFQGYTGELFF
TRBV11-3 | CASSLGQGNTEAFF
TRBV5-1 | CASSLVTGGSDEQFF
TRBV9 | CASSVAASPHTGELFF
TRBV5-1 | CASSFRDRRDTGELFF
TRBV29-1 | CSVGGTSGPYEQYF
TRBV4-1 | CASSPRAPLLANEKLFF
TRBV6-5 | CASRPQGGYTF
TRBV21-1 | CASSNTGGGRETQYF
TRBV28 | CASRRIGTGLYNEQFF
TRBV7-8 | CASSPRRLAGGSMETQYF
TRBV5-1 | CASSPTTGIDGYTF
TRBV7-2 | CASSFSPAGRGNIQYF
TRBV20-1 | CSAGGSEEQFF
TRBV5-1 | CASSGGQSSGNTIYF
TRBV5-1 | CASSPGQAENTEAFF
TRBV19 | CASKSVAKNIQYF
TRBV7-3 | CASSLGQEFANTGELFF
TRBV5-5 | CASSGASGTSGLFAGELFF
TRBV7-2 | CASSLVRNTGELFF
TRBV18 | CASSPNNEQFF
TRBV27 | CASSQVKGQGGSGYTF
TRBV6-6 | CASGGKLTQYF